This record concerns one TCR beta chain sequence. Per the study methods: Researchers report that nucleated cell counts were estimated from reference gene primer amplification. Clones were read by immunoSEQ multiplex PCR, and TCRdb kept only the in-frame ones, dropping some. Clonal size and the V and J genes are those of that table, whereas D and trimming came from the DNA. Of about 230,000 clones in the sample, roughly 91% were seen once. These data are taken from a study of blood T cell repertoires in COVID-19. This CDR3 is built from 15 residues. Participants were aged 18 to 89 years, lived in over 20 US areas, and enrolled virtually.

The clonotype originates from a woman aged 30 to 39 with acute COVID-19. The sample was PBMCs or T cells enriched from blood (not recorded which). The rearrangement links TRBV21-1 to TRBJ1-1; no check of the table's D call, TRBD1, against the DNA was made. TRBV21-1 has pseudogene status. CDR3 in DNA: TGTGCCAGCAGCAAACCACAGGGGGAAGGCACTGAAGCTTTCTTT. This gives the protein CASSKPQGEGTEAFF.